This T cell receptor (beta chain) was retrieved from a study of T cells in Graves' hyperthyroidism and ophthalmopathy. Background on the study: Sampling of peripheral blood happened at initial diagnosis, prior to any treatment.

TCR beta CDR3 sequences were amplified from RNA transcripts. Researchers ran a first-round RT-PCR on the TCR CDR3 using the HTBI primer set. One entry per CDR3 protein results from TCRdb running MiXCR on the multiplex PCR reads. The table records around 500,000 distinct CDR3 sequences, 14% of them present only once. Patients aged 18 to 65 had newly diagnosed hyperthyroidism of under 2 months' duration. The CDR3 is 13 residues long. Trimming took 3 bases from V and 5 from J; bases not matched to a gene: 5. Germline V CDR1 and CDR2: GTSNPN, SVGIG (reference sequence). The chain is built from TRBV30 and TRBJ2-7; 9 nucleotides agree with TRBD1. The receptor was isolated from a woman between 35 and 50 years old with Graves' hyperthyroidism. The specimen sequenced was blood. The CDR3 spells CAWRYRGLNEQYF. CDR3 coding DNA: TGTGCCTGGAGATACAGGGGGCTAAACGAGCAGTACTTC. Combining the CDR3 with reference TRBV30 and TRBJ2-7 gives the whole variable domain SQTIHQWPATLVQPVGSPLSLECTVEGTSNPNLYWYRQAAGRGLQLLFYSVGIGQISSEVPQNLSASRPQDRQFILSSKKLLLSDSGFYLCAWRYRGLNEQYFGPGTRLTVT.